This T cell receptor (beta chain) is drawn from a study of T cell responses to AZD1222 COVID-19 vaccine (dated by TCRdb to the early 2020s). Background on the whole study: A total of more than 230 trial participants underwent TCR sequencing, of whom 200 to 220 had received two doses of AZD1222 and about 25 had received two doses of the MenACWY control vaccine. Trial participants were enrolled by age into subgroups of 18-55, 56-69 and 70-plus years, and roughly 160, 29 and 62 TCR-sequenced participants, respectively, were included in these subgroups. Overall results and qualifications from the work: Spike-specific TCR breadth and depth rose significantly after two AZD1222 doses compared with day 0 and with MenACWY recipients. Participants were mostly white British and included more females than males, and it was suggested by the authors that clonal diversity may have been underestimated. Conclusions about previously exposed vaccinees were limited because only six AZD1222 recipients were SARS-CoV-2 seropositive at baseline. Nearly half of unique spike-specific TCRs reportedly recognized epitopes outside regions mutated in the B.1.351 and B.1.1.7 variants. In the small 56-69-year group, the increase in depth fell short of significance, most likely because of low power. Because no day 14 peak-response samples were available, the repertoires could be characterized only after the peak T cell response. The vaccine-associated CD4 TCRs covered the entire spike protein, and the dominant responses fell in regions 160-218 and 743-854.

The CDR3 contains 11 residues, cysteine and phenylalanine counted. The entry retains the CDR3 DNA only, 33 bases that are in frame from base 1. The CDR3 regions of human TCRbeta chains were analyzed by immunosequencing. In the original analysis: Repertoire TCRs were matched against a reference library of SARS-CoV-2-specific TCRs generated with the MIRA antigen-specificity platform. Breadth was defined as the fraction of unique TCRs that were SARS-CoV-2-associated, and depth was defined as the fraction of total T cells that were SARS-CoV-2-associated. Using the MIRA data, each spike-specific TCR was mapped to the spike region that the TCR reacts to and placed in a CD4 or CD8 class. Log10-transformed breadth and depth values were compared by one-way ANOVA with Sidak's multiple comparisons tests. TCRdb provides this immuneACCESS table in a form limited to in-frame rearrangements. Some clones are lacking; in checked studies, under half of them reflect an unresolved V gene, and why the rest are absent is not known. V and J calls plus clone size are reproduced from that table; the DNA served to infer D and trimming. Within this sample are around 150,000 clones, with approximately 94% of them counted one time only. The ten largest clones capture 5.1% of the sample.

The sample's time point, from its label and the paper: about 28 days (+/-7) after the second vaccine dose. AZD1222 recipients whose second dose came at about 4 weeks and those whose second dose came at about 12 weeks were combined into one group, since spike-specific TCR depth and breadth did not differ between the two schedules. Vaccinee samples came from UK trials COV001 and COV002, including a single-blind randomized controlled phase 2/3 trial of AZD1222 (ChAdOx1 nCoV-19) in healthy adults. Trial participant PBMC samples were collected at day 0 and day 28 after the second dose for TCRbeta chain sequencing. There are a few counts of this clone. This receptor's antigen is unknown. Per-base qualities were not stored, and no clone one base away is much larger.

The specimen was peripheral blood, collected 28 days after the second AZD1222 dose. The V and J genes are TRBV12-1 and TRBJ2-7; TRBD1 reflects the table's D call only, with no check against the DNA. TRBV12-1 is a listed pseudogene. The sequence was obtained from an adult who received the AZD1222 COVID-19 vaccine. The base sequence is TGTGCCAGCATTACAGCCTACGAGCAGTACTTC. Translation gives CASITAYEQYF.